These 12 T cell receptor beta chains were all obtained from the same sample, sequenced in a study of blood T cells in healthy people across ages. A sample-barcoded 5' primer and a J-beta primer mix were used in a second PCR of about 7 to 12 cycles. One entry per CDR3 protein results from TCRdb running MiXCR on the 5' RACE reads. This sample carries 1.5 million to 2 million distinct CDR3 sequences, roughly 50% of them seen once, and the ten largest clones take 2.1%. Sequenced sample: blood. The origin of the receptors is a woman aged 40 to 50 in good health.

The rearrangement links TRBV4-2 to TRBJ2-6; unclear D gene. The CDR3 sequence is 15 residues long. The germline V and J ends were trimmed by 1 base and 4 bases, with 8 bases remaining between them. CDR1 and CDR2 (germline): LGHNA, YNFKEQ. The CDR3 region is CASSQGVRGANVLTF. Here the CDR3 DNA reads TGTGCCAGCAGCCAAGGGGTACGGGGGGCCAACGTCCTGACTTTC.

The chain is built from TRBV5-1 and TRBJ2-1; no clear D gene. This CDR3 spans 14 amino acids. Germline loops: CDR1 SGHRS, CDR2 YFSETQ. Deletions cut 5 bases from V and 1 base from J, with 10 bases between. CDR3 amino acids: CASSGQASYNEQFF. CDR3 DNA: TGCGCCAGCAGTGGCCAGGCGTCCTACAATGAGCAGTTCTTC.

This clonotype has a handful of counts. CDR3: CSVEGDRDQPQHF. In DNA form, the CDR3 reads TGCAGCGTTGAGGGGGACAGAGATCAGCCCCAGCATTTT. The rearrangement links TRBV29-1 to TRBJ1-5, with 7 bases that match TRBD1. Looked up from germline, CDR1 is SQVTM and CDR2 is ANQGSEA. This CDR3 has 13 amino acids. The V gene end was trimmed by 3 bases and the J gene end by 5 bases; junction bases not matched to a gene: 4.

The rearrangement uses TRBV5-1 and TRBJ2-5; 13 nucleotides match TRBD2. The CDR3 runs to 17 residues. The germline V gene encodes CDR1 SGHRS and CDR2 YFSETQ. The V and J ends lost 0 bases and 1 base, in that order; junction bases with no gene match: 3. CDR3 in amino acids: CASSLGGTSGAQETQYF. CDR3 nucleotides: TGCGCCAGCAGCTTGGGAGGGACTAGCGGGGCCCAAGAGACCCAGTACTTC.

This clonotype was counted between two and nine times. The chain has TRBV21-1 and TRBJ2-5; the D call of TRBD1 is as the table states it, not checked on the DNA. TRBV21-1 has pseudogene status. The CDR3 is 15 amino acids. The CDR3 reads CASSKATGRQETQYF. The CDR3 DNA follows: TGTGCCAGCAGCAAAGCGACAGGGCGACAAGAGACCCAGTACTTC.

The V gene is TRBV20-1, the J gene TRBJ2-3, with 8 bases identical to TRBD1. In germline, CDR1 is DFQATT, CDR2 SNEGSKA (reference sequence). The V gene end was trimmed by 3 bases and the J gene end by 4 bases; junction bases not matched to a gene: 12. This CDR3 spans 16 amino acids. CDR3 sequence: CSASYGTGWSADTQYF. As DNA, the CDR3 is TGCAGTGCTAGTTACGGGACAGGATGGTCCGCAGATACGCAGTATTTT.

This rearrangement joins TRBV4-2 to TRBJ2-2, with unresolved D. CDR3 length: 13 amino acids. The germline V and J ends were trimmed by 1 base and 7 bases, with 7 bases remaining between them. Germline V CDR1 and CDR2: LGHNA, YNFKEQ. This chain's CDR3 is CASSQVGDGELFF. Written as DNA, the CDR3 is TGTGCCAGCAGCCAAGTTGGCGACGGGGAGCTGTTTTTT.

This clonotype has a single count. The rearrangement uses TRBV20-1 and TRBJ2-1; D might be TRBD1 (5 bases). The J call could be wrong; TRBJ2-7 is a better fit for the DNA end. The CDR3 has 13 amino acids. Per the germline V gene, CDR1 is DFQATT and CDR2 is SNEGSKA (reference sequence). CDR3 loop: CSARGEDTDEQYF. As DNA, the CDR3 is TGCAGTGCTAGAGGAGAGGACACCGACGAGCAGTACTTC.

The chain links TRBV29-1 to TRBJ1-2; D is unclear. V was pared by 4 bases and J by 4 bases, with 7 bases between. Per germline, CDR1 SQVTM and CDR2 ANQGSEA. The CDR3 runs to 11 residues. The CDR3 region has the DNA TGCAGCGTTGCATGGATCTATGGCTACACCTTC. It yields the protein CSVAWIYGYTF.

The CDR3 DNA sequence: TGTGCCAGCACAGGCAGGGTCCCTTCACCCCTCCACTTT. Its protein product is CASTGRVPSPLHF. V usage is TRBV28 and J usage is TRBJ1-6; tentative D call: TRBD1 (5 bases). The CDR3 is made up of 13 amino acids. V lost 7 bases and J lost 9, with 13 bases in between. Germline-derived CDR1 and CDR2 are MDHEN and SYDVKM.

CDR3 bases: TGTGCCAGCAGCATACAGGGGGCAGGGGAAAAACTGTTTTTT. Its translation is CASSIQGAGEKLFF. V gene TRBV3-1 combines with J gene TRBJ1-4; TRBD1 aligns across 9 bases. CDR1 and CDR2 (germline): LGHDT, YNNKEL (reference sequence). The CDR3 loop spans 14 amino acids. Trimming at V came to 5 bases and at J to 8 bases, leaving 6 bases not matched to a gene. Full variable domain (rest looked up from reference TRBV3-1 and TRBJ1-4): DTAVSQTPKYLVTQMGNDKSIKCEQNLGHDTMYWYKQDSKKFLKIMFSYNNKELIINETVPNRFSPKSPDKAHLNLHINSLELGDSAVYFCASSIQGAGEKLFFGSGTQLSVL.

V gene TRBV6-2 or TRBV6-3 combines with J gene TRBJ2-1; D is tentatively TRBD1 or TRBD2 (5 bases each). The CDR3 has 12 residues. Per germline, CDR1 MNHEY and CDR2 SVGEGT. V lost 6 bases and J 13 bases, leaving 16 bases between the germline ends. CDR3: CASSLESRDQFF. The CDR3 DNA reads as TGTGCCAGCAGCTTAGAGAGCCGGGACCAGTTCTTC.